These 27 T cell receptor beta chains were all obtained from the same sample, sequenced in a study of Graves' ophthalmopathy and Graves' hyperthyroidism. The authors amplified TCR beta CDR3 regions, and they did so from RNA transcripts for repertoire sequencing. HTBI-primed first-round RT-PCR preceded second-round multiplex PCR. TCRdb redid the calling of the multiplex PCR reads with MiXCR, one entry per CDR3 protein. The sample yields about 740,000 distinct CDR3 sequences, around 40% seen once. The sample was peripheral blood. These receptors all come from an adult man with Graves' ophthalmopathy.

On this clonotype itself: The junction does not match germline at one end; this may be a read error. The J gene is TRBJ2-2, the V gene TRBV7-7, with TRBD1 matching over 7 bases. Germline CDR1 SSHAT, CDR2 FNYEAQ (reference sequence). The CDR3 has 17 amino acids. CDR3 bases: TGTGCTAGCAGCCGAACCGGGACAGCGTCTAACACCGGGGAGCTGTTTTTT. Protein: CASSRTGTASNTGELFF.

This chain connects TRBV20-1 to TRBJ1-2; D remains unclear. The V gene lost 6 bases and the J gene lost 6 bases, with 11 bases spanning the gap. There are 11 residues in the CDR3. CDR1 is DFQATT and CDR2 is SNEGSKA in the germline V gene (reference sequence). The CDR3 is CSADPLDGYTF. The CDR3 region has the DNA TGCAGTGCCGACCCCCTGGATGGCTACACCTTC.

This clonotype was observed a handful of times. CDR3 amino acids: CASSFTGGEIPYEQYF. The CDR3 bases are TGTGCCAGCAGCTTTACGGGGGGCGAAATTCCCTACGAGCAGTACTTC. The V and J genes are TRBV7-3 and TRBJ2-7, with D tentatively TRBD2 (7 bases). The V gene's germline CDR1 is SGHTA and CDR2 FQGTGA. V lost 3 bases and J 2 bases, leaving 17 bases between the germline ends. This CDR3 spans 16 amino acids.

This clonotype was counted many times. The gene calls are TRBV5-1 and TRBJ2-6; 7 bases fit TRBD1. The V and J ends lost 0 bases and 4 bases, in that order; junction bases with no gene match: 4. Germline CDR1 and CDR2: SGHRS and YFSETQ. The CDR3 contains 16 residues. CDR3 sequence: CASSLGQGEGANVLTF. The CDR3 DNA sequence: TGCGCCAGCAGCTTGGGACAGGGTGAAGGGGCCAACGTCCTGACTTTC.

This clonotype has only a few counts. This chain joins TRBV20-1 and TRBJ2-2; D possibly corresponds to TRBD2 (5 bases). This CDR3 contains 14 residues. In germline, CDR1 is DFQATT, CDR2 SNEGSKA (reference sequence). The V gene lost 1 base and the J gene lost 5 bases, with 11 bases spanning the gap. CDR3 DNA sequence: TGCAGTGCTAGAGCGGTGACGGGGACCGGGGAGCTGTTTTTT. It yields the protein CSARAVTGTGELFF.

A few counts support this clonotype. The chain has TRBV19 and TRBJ1-1; D possibly corresponds to TRBD1 (5 bases). The CDR3 runs 15 residues. Trimming removed 3 bases from V and 1 base from J, with 12 bases in between. Germline V CDR1 and CDR2: LNHDA, SQIVND (reference sequence). The CDR3 DNA sequence: TGTGCCAGTAGTATTTTATGGGGCGGGAACACTGAAGCTTTCTTT. Translating gives CASSILWGGNTEAFF.

This clonotype was recorded only once. This sequence joins TRBV20-1 and TRBJ2-5; D is uncertain. Germline assignment: CDR1 DFQATT and CDR2 SNEGSKA (reference sequence). The CDR3 has 12 residues. V was clipped by 6 bases and J by 7 bases, with 15 bases between them. The CDR3 loop is CSADDKIRTQYF. In nucleotides, the CDR3 is TGCAGTGCCGATGACAAGATAAGGACCCAGTACTTC.

This clonotype occurred many times. The rearrangement uses TRBV20-1 and TRBJ1-4, with a tentative D call TRBD1 (5 bases). The CDR3 contains 14 residues. Trimming took off 0 bases at V and 8 bases at J, with 13 bases between the two ends. CDR1 DFQATT and CDR2 SNEGSKA come from the germline V gene (reference sequence). DNA of the CDR3: TGCAGTGCTAGAGATTCGCAGGGTGGGGAAAAACTGTTTTTT. Residues: CSARDSQGGEKLFF.

CDR3 bases: TGTGCCAGCAGCCCTATTGACAGGGGGAGCGAGACCCAGTACTTC. It codes for CASSPIDRGSETQYF. The chain recombines TRBV6-6 with TRBJ2-5; 9 nucleotides agree with TRBD1. Trimming took 6 bases from V and 5 from J; bases not matched to a gene: 10. CDR3 size: 15 residues. The germline gives CDR1 MNHNY, CDR2 SVGAGI (reference sequence).

This clonotype has a count of ten or more. This chain uses TRBV12-3 or TRBV12-4 with TRBJ1-2; TRBD1 might be the D (5 bases). V was pared by 3 bases and J by 6 bases, with 14 bases between. This CDR3 has 14 amino acids. The CDR3 DNA sequence: TGTGCCAGCAGTTTGCAGGGCGGGATCCATGGCTACACCTTC. Translated: CASSLQGGIHGYTF.

V and J are TRBV20-1 and TRBJ1-5; TRBD1 agrees at 7 bases. CDR3 size: 11 residues. Germline loops: CDR1 DFQATT, CDR2 SNEGSKA (reference sequence). The CDR3 nucleotides read TGCAGGGGGACAGGCAATCAGCCCCAGCATTTT. Its translation: CRGTGNQPQHF.

The genes are TRBV29-1 and TRBJ1-4; a weak D match, TRBD1 (5 bases). The germline CDR1 and CDR2 sequences are SQVTM and ANQGSEA. V was shortened by 4 bases and J by 0 bases, with 12 bases between the two germline ends. The CDR3 sequence is 15 residues long. This CDR3 reads CSVGDGGATNEKLFF. In nucleotides, the CDR3 is TGCAGCGTTGGGGACGGAGGTGCAACTAATGAAAAACTGTTTTTT. Full variable domain (rest looked up from reference TRBV29-1 and TRBJ1-4): SAVISQKPSRDICQRGTSLTIQCQVDSQVTMMFWYRQQPGQSLTLIATANQGSEATYESGFVIDKFPISRPNLTFSTLTVSNMSPEDSSIYLCSVGDGGATNEKLFFGSGTQLSVL.

V is TRBV11-2 and J is TRBJ2-7; TRBD1 matches 9 bases. V lost 4 bases and J lost 3; bases outside the gene matches: 7. The germline CDR1 and CDR2 sequences are SGHAT and FQNNGV. The CDR3 is made up of 15 amino acids. CDR3 protein: CASSSDGTGSYEQYF. In DNA form, the CDR3 reads TGTGCCAGCAGCTCCGACGGGACAGGGAGCTACGAGCAGTACTTC.

This clonotype showed up many times. The chain has TRBV10-3 and TRBJ2-6; 7 bases match TRBD1. CDR1 ENHRY and CDR2 SYGVKD come from the germline V gene. This CDR3 has 16 residues. The V and J ends lost 5 bases and 0 bases, in that order; junction bases with no gene match: 4. CDR3 residues: CAISWDRLSGANVLTF. DNA of the CDR3: TGTGCCATCAGTTGGGACAGACTCTCTGGGGCCAACGTCCTGACTTTC.

In this sample, this clonotype turned up many times. This chain links TRBV29-1 with TRBJ2-5, with 8 nucleotides matching TRBD1. Germline V gene data show CDR1 as SQVTM and CDR2 as ANQGSEA. The CDR3 length is 13 residues. V lost 5 bases and J lost 1; bases outside the gene matches: 3. In DNA, the CDR3 is TGCAGCGTTAAAGGGACAGGCCAAGAGACCCAGTACTTC. Protein product: CSVKGTGQETQYF.

This clonotype was picked up many times. The V and J genes are TRBV15 and TRBJ1-6, with D maybe TRBD1 (5 bases). CDR3 size: 15 residues. Germline CDR1 and CDR2: LNHNV and YYDKDF (reference sequence). V gave up 5 bases and J gave up 7 bases, with 15 bases separating them. The CDR3 nucleotides are TGTGCCACCAGCTCATCAGGGAGGGTCAATTCACCCCTCCACTTT. This codes for CATSSSGRVNSPLHF.

The chain combines TRBV19 with TRBJ1-5; 8 bases map to TRBD1. The CDR3 is made up of 14 amino acids. Germline CDR1 and CDR2: LNHDA and SQIVND (reference sequence). Unmatched junction bases numbered 7, after V lost 5 bases and J lost 7 bases. The CDR3 reads CASSRDRLGQPQHF. The CDR3 nucleotides read TGTGCCAGTAGTCGGGACAGGTTAGGACAGCCCCAGCATTTT. The whole variable domain, filled in from reference TRBV19 and TRBJ1-5, reads DGGITQSPKYLFRKEGQNVTLSCEQNLNHDAMYWYRQDPGQGLRLIYYSQIVNDFQKGDIAEGYSVSREKKESFPLTVTSAQKNPTAFYLCASSRDRLGQPQHFGDGTRLSIL.

This chain connects TRBV2 to TRBJ1-5; 8 nucleotides match TRBD1. Germline V gene lookup returns CDR1 SNHLY and CDR2 FYNNEI. This CDR3 is built from 16 residues. Unmatched junction bases numbered 13, after V lost 4 bases and J lost 8 bases. Here the CDR3 reads CASSGGETGEWEPQHF. CDR3 in DNA: TGTGCCAGCAGTGGTGGCGAGACAGGGGAGTGGGAGCCCCAGCATTTT.

The chain joins TRBV9 to TRBJ1-6; D gene ambiguous. Germline V gene data show CDR1 as SGDLS and CDR2 as YYNGEE. The CDR3 has 15 amino acids. Trimming left V 4 bases short and J 0 bases short, with 8 bases between. The CDR3, as DNA: TGTGCCAGCAGCCCAGTCAGCTCCTATAATTCACCCCTCCACTTT. Its translation is CASSPVSSYNSPLHF.

V is TRBV20-1 and J is TRBJ2-7; 14 nucleotides agree with TRBD2. CDR1 is DFQATT and CDR2 is SNEGSKA in the germline V gene (reference sequence). V was pared by 6 bases and J by 4 bases, with 5 bases of the junction left unmatched. The CDR3 is 14 residues long. CDR3 protein: CSAGGLAGVYEQYF. In nucleotides, the CDR3 is TGCAGTGCCGGGGGACTAGCGGGAGTATACGAGCAGTACTTC.

This clonotype was counted only a few times. The chain carries TRBV7-9 and TRBJ2-5; D remains ambiguous. V lost 3 bases and J lost 4, with 15 bases in between. CDR1 is SEHNR, CDR2 FQNEAQ, per germline (reference sequence). CDR3 size: 15 residues. CDR3 region: CASSFSLGIRETQYF. The CDR3 DNA sequence: TGTGCCAGCAGCTTTTCCTTAGGGATACGAGAGACCCAGTACTTC.

The chain recombines TRBV7-9 with TRBJ1-4; the D gene is possibly TRBD1 (5 bases). V shed 3 bases and J shed 0 bases, with 11 bases lying between them. The germline V gene encodes CDR1 SEHNR and CDR2 FQNEAQ (reference sequence). This CDR3 has 16 residues. In nucleotides, the CDR3 is TGTGCCAGCAGCTTGCTGACAGTTGCAACTAATGAAAAACTGTTTTTT. Residues: CASSLLTVATNEKLFF.

Worth noting for this clonotype: One end of the junction does not line up with germline, which may come from a read error. The chain couples TRBV20-1 to TRBJ2-6; TRBD1 is a possible D gene (5 bases). The V gene's germline CDR1 is DFQATT and CDR2 SNEGSKA (reference sequence). This CDR3 region has 15 residues. CDR3: CGARDTTAGANVLTF. CDR3 coding DNA: TGCGGTGCTAGAGATACGACAGCAGGGGCCAACGTCCTGACTTTC.

This clonotype was counted between two and nine times. The chain has TRBV7-9 and TRBJ1-4; possible D gene TRBD1, 5 bases. CDR3 length equals 15 residues. Germline lookup yields CDR1 SEHNR and CDR2 FQNEAQ (reference sequence). Trimming took 4 bases from V and 3 from J, leaving 12 bases between them. The CDR3 DNA sequence: TGTGCCAGCAGCTCCCAGGGTTCTCCTAATGAAAAACTGTTTTTT. As protein: CASSSQGSPNEKLFF.

This clonotype appeared a few times. This chain joins TRBV12-3 or TRBV12-4 and TRBJ1-3; perhaps TRBD1 as D (5 bases). The CDR3 sequence is 16 residues long. V was cut by 7 bases and J by 2 bases, with 18 bases left in between. DNA of the CDR3: TGTGCCAGCACCCTCAAGGGCAGGGTGACTGGAAACACCATATATTTT. This translates into CASTLKGRVTGNTIYF.

The genes are TRBV10-3 and TRBJ1-1; TRBD1 might be the D (5 bases). The CDR3 is 11 amino acids. CDR1 and CDR2 from the germline V gene are ENHRY and SYGVKD. Trimming pared 7 bases from V and 8 bases from J, leaving 11 bases between. This CDR3 reads CAIKGTGEAFF. In DNA form, the CDR3 reads TGTGCCATCAAAGGGACGGGGGAAGCTTTCTTT.

The chain links TRBV6-1 to TRBJ1-1; D is unclear. CDR3 length equals 16 residues. V lost 5 bases and J lost 0, with 16 bases in between. Germline-derived CDR1 and CDR2 are MNHNS and SASEGT. CDR3 nucleotide sequence: TGTGCCAGCAGTTACGGTGGCAGCCTTTTGAACACTGAAGCTTTCTTT. As protein: CASSYGGSLLNTEAFF.